The sequence of this T cell receptor (beta chain) was determined in a study of OX40 agonist ivuxolimab in advanced cancers. Study in general: Hepatocellular carcinoma, melanoma, renal cell or head and neck cancer was diagnosed in the dose-escalation patients. Aged roughly 23 to 90 with a mean of approximately 60 years, they were roughly 83% male.

Germline CDR1 MNHEY, CDR2 SMNVEV (reference sequence). V lost 4 bases to trimming and J lost 2 bases, with 4 bases between them. The CDR3 extends over 12 amino acids. Patients were ineligible given autoimmune disease history or systemic immunosuppression. Baseline, cycle 4 day 1, and cycle 7 day 1 were the blood sampling points. Measured with immunoSEQ multiplex PCR; TCRdb has only the in-frame clones, and not every one. The repertoire includes under 200,000 clones, under 95% of them detected once, and about 0.3% sits in the top ten. The receptor was derived from an adult with an advanced solid tumor such as melanoma, head and neck, liver or kidney cancer. This chain uses TRBV27 with TRBJ2-3; D remains ambiguous. The sequencing here drew on CD4+ or CD8+ T cells sorted from blood, taken in a trial of the OX40 agonist ivuxolimab. The chain's CDR3 is CASSSYTDTQYF. The CDR3 bases are TGTGCCAGCAGTTCGTACACAGATACGCAGTATTTT.